The 27 T cell receptor beta chains given below trace back to one sample, sequenced in a study of immune evolution from preneoplasia to lung adenocarcinoma. The repertoire was sequenced with immunoSEQ multiplex PCR; TCRdb's copy has only in-frame clones and lacks some. Of more than 4,500 clones in the sample, approximately 83% were seen once. The specimen was FFPE atypical adenomatous hyperplasia tissue from the lung. Subset given: atypical adenomatous hyperplasia (AAH), lung preneoplasia. The receptors originated from a person between 65 and 80 years old with lung adenocarcinoma.

The genes are TRBV2 and TRBJ1-4; 7 bases map to TRBD1. CDR1 is SNHLY and CDR2 is FYNNEI in the germline V gene. The CDR3 spans 16 residues. V shed 6 bases, J shed 3 bases, and the junction held 10 bases outside the gene matches. DNA for the CDR3: TGTGCCAGCAGCTACGATGACAGGGTGGCTAATGAAAAACTGTTTTTT. It translates to CASSYDDRVANEKLFF.

This clone was found once. This chain uses TRBV9 with TRBJ2-1; no reliable D call. The CDR3 contains 11 residues. The V gene lost 3 bases and the J gene lost 8 bases, with 6 bases spanning the gap. Germline V CDR1 and CDR2: SGDLS, YYNGEE. The CDR3 protein is CASSAHYEQFF. CDR3 sequence (DNA): TGTGCCAGCAGCGCTCACTATGAGCAGTTCTTC.

The chain carries TRBV9 and TRBJ1-3; possibly TRBD1 for D (6 bases). The ends were cut back, 0 bases at V and 4 bases at J, with 14 bases in the middle. From germline, CDR1 is SGDLS and CDR2 YYNGEE. CDR3 length equals 16 residues. CDR3 DNA sequence: TGTGCCAGCAGCGTAGATATTGGGGGCTCCGGAAACACCATATATTTT. Translation: CASSVDIGGSGNTIYF.

CDR3 sequence (DNA): TGTGCCAGCAGCTTGGGACTGCTGGGGTTTGAGCAGTTCTTC. Its translation is CASSLGLLGFEQFF. The chain links TRBV11-3 to TRBJ2-1, with D maybe TRBD2 (6 bases). This CDR3 has 14 amino acids. Deletions cut 3 bases from V and 9 bases from J, with 15 bases between. Per the germline V gene, CDR1 is SGHNT and CDR2 is YENEEA. Based on the CDR3 plus reference TRBV11-3 and TRBJ2-1, the full variable domain is EAGVVQSPRYKIIEKKQPVAFWCNPISGHNTLYWYLQNLGQGPELLIRYENEEAVDDSQLPKDRFSAERLKGVDSTLKIQPAELGDSAVYLCASSLGLLGFEQFFGPGTRLTVL.

This chain links TRBV5-1 with TRBJ2-3; 8 bases line up with TRBD2. Looked up from germline, CDR1 is SGHRS and CDR2 is YFSETQ. This CDR3 has 14 residues. Germline trimming cut 6 bases from V and 4 bases from J; bases unmatched to any gene: 7. The CDR3 sequence is CASNPGRASDTQYF. CDR3 DNA sequence: TGCGCCAGCAATCCCGGGAGGGCCTCAGATACGCAGTATTTT. Full variable domain (missing parts from reference TRBV5-1 and TRBJ2-3): KAGVTQTPRYLIKTRGQQVTLSCSPISGHRSVSWYQQTPGQGLQFLFEYFSETQRNKGNFPGRFSGRQFSNSRSEMNVSTLELGDSALYLCASNPGRASDTQYFGPGTRLTVL.

This sequence joins TRBV28 and TRBJ2-1; 8 nucleotides match TRBD1. The CDR3 contains 15 residues. The V gene's germline CDR1 is MDHEN and CDR2 SYDVKM. J was trimmed by 7 bases and V by 7 bases; bases with no gene match: 12. CDR3 region: CASTLRQGLINEQFF. The CDR3 bases are TGTGCCAGCACCTTGAGACAGGGGCTTATTAATGAGCAGTTCTTC.

The J gene is TRBJ1-2, the V gene TRBV28; maybe TRBD1 (6 bases). Trimming pared 7 bases from V and 4 bases from J, leaving 10 bases between. Germline V CDR1 and CDR2: MDHEN, SYDVKM. This CDR3 has 12 amino acids. This CDR3 is CASKGGFYGYTF. The DNA of the CDR3 is TGTGCCAGCAAGGGGGGCTTCTATGGCTACACCTTC.

This chain uses TRBV29-1 with TRBJ2-2; 10 bases align to TRBD2. CDR1 and CDR2 (germline): SQVTM, ANQGSEA. The V segment lost 3 bases and the J segment 1 base; nucleotides outside the gene matches: 5. The CDR3 has 16 residues. The CDR3 is CSVERTSGKNTGELFF. The CDR3 nucleotides read TGCAGCGTTGAGAGGACTAGCGGAAAGAACACCGGGGAGCTGTTTTTT.

The J gene is TRBJ1-2, the V gene TRBV6-1; 8 bases fit TRBD1. Germline V gene data show CDR1 as MNHNS and CDR2 as SASEGT. The CDR3 sequence is 11 residues long. Unmatched junction bases numbered 3, after V lost 7 bases and J lost 8 bases. CDR3 sequence: CASMAGGGYTF. DNA of the CDR3: TGTGCCAGCATGGCAGGGGGCGGCTACACCTTC.

This clone was recorded a few times. The rearrangement links TRBV28 to TRBJ1-1, with 8 bases fitting TRBD1. V was clipped by 7 bases and J by 0 bases; unmatched bases: 4. Looked up from germline, CDR1 is MDHEN and CDR2 is SYDVKM. This CDR3 spans 14 amino acids. The CDR3 is CASTRGRVNTEAFF. In DNA form, the CDR3 reads TGTGCCAGCACCAGGGGGCGAGTGAACACTGAAGCTTTCTTT.

This clone has only one observation. V gene TRBV7-8 combines with J gene TRBJ2-7; D possibly corresponds to TRBD2 (6 bases). Trimming took 5 bases from V and 0 from J, leaving 17 bases between them. The CDR3 has 16 amino acids. Per the germline V gene, CDR1 is SGHVS and CDR2 is FQNEAQ. CDR3 loop: CASSPTLASSSYEQYF. The CDR3 DNA reads TGTGCCAGCAGCCCGACCCTAGCGTCTAGCTCCTACGAGCAGTACTTC.

The J gene is TRBJ1-1, the V gene TRBV29-1; no clear D. The CDR3 contains 10 residues. Trimming took off 4 bases at V and 7 bases at J, with 7 bases between the two ends. Germline CDR1 reads SQVTM; CDR2 reads ANQGSEA. CDR3 residues: CSVVESEAFF. The CDR3 DNA reads TGCAGCGTTGTGGAGAGTGAAGCTTTCTTT.

The chain carries TRBV5-6 and TRBJ1-1; D gene unclear. The CDR3 contains 13 residues. Germline V gene data show CDR1 as SGHDT and CDR2 as YYEEEE. Trimming took 0 bases from V and 6 from J, leaving 9 bases between them. CDR3 sequence (DNA): TGTGCCAGCAGCTTGGATCCGGTCCCTGAAGCTTTCTTT. It specifies CASSLDPVPEAFF.

The chain has TRBV7-3 and TRBJ1-4, with D tentatively TRBD1 (6 bases). The germline V gene has CDR1 SGHTA and CDR2 FQGTGA. V dropped 0 bases and J dropped 3 bases, with 11 bases sitting between them. The CDR3 contains 16 residues. CDR3 in amino acids: CASSLTRGVSNEKLFF. CDR3 DNA: TGTGCCAGCAGCTTAACAAGGGGGGTCTCTAATGAAAAACTGTTTTTT.

The CDR3 nucleotides read TGTGCCAGCAGTTTACTAGCGGGAGTTTACAATGAGCAGTTCTTC. Its translation: CASSLLAGVYNEQFF. The genes are TRBV27 and TRBJ2-1; 10 bases line up with TRBD2. Germline V gene data show CDR1 as MNHEY and CDR2 as SMNVEV (reference sequence). The CDR3 spans 15 residues. Losses at the gene ends were 2 bases for V and 4 bases for J; bases not matched to a gene: 2.

V and J are TRBV7-6 and TRBJ1-2; the match to TRBD1 covers 8 bases. The V and J ends lost 7 bases and 3 bases, in that order; junction bases with no gene match: 7. CDR1 is SGHVS and CDR2 is FNYEAQ in the germline V gene. The CDR3 totals 14 residues. CDR3: CASNSLTGDYGYTF. The CDR3, as DNA: TGTGCCAGCAATTCTCTGACAGGGGACTATGGCTACACCTTC.

Written as DNA, the CDR3 is TGTGCCTGGAGCGCGGGAGGCTCAGATACGCAGTATTTT. Amino acids: CAWSAGGSDTQYF. This chain uses TRBV30 with TRBJ2-3, with TRBD2 identical over 8 bases. This CDR3 has 13 residues. Germline V CDR1 and CDR2: GTSNPN, SVGIG (reference sequence). V gave up 3 bases and J gave up 4 bases; unmatched junction bases: 3. The full variable domain, its missing parts supplied by reference TRBV30 and TRBJ2-3, is SQTIHQWPATLVQPVGSPLSLECTVEGTSNPNLYWYRQAAGRGLQLLFYSVGIGQISSEVPQNLSASRPQDRQFILSSKKLLLSDSGFYLCAWSAGGSDTQYFGPGTRLTVL.

The rearrangement joins TRBV9 to TRBJ2-2; the D is unclear. Trimming shortened V by 0 bases and J by 3 bases, and 12 bases separated the two germline ends. This CDR3 has 16 residues. From germline, CDR1 is SGDLS and CDR2 YYNGEE. CDR3 residues: CASSVVAQTDTGELFF. CDR3 nucleotides: TGTGCCAGCAGCGTAGTTGCCCAAACTGACACCGGGGAGCTGTTTTTT.

V and J are TRBV5-4 and TRBJ2-7; TRBD1 might be the D (5 bases). The CDR3 consists of 13 residues. Germline V gene lookup returns CDR1 SGHNT and CDR2 YYREEE (reference sequence). V was trimmed by 7 bases and J by 4 bases, leaving 15 bases between them. CDR3 in amino acids: CASSPGAEYEQYF. CDR3 in DNA: TGTGCCAGCTCCCCTGGGGCAGAATACGAGCAGTACTTC. The full variable domain, its missing parts supplied by reference TRBV5-4 and TRBJ2-7, is ETGVTQSPTHLIKTRGQQVTLRCSSQSGHNTVSWYQQALGQGPQFIFQYYREEENGRGNFPPRFSGLQFPNYSSELNVNALELDDSALYLCASSPGAEYEQYFGPGTRLTVT.

The chain employs TRBV29-1 and TRBJ2-1; 10 nucleotides agree with TRBD1. The CDR3 is 12 residues long. Trimming took 6 bases from V and 9 from J; bases not matched to a gene: 5. CDR1 and CDR2 (germline): SQVTM, ANQGSEA. The CDR3 region is CSVDRGVGEQFF. The CDR3 DNA sequence: TGCAGCGTGGACAGGGGGGTTGGTGAGCAGTTCTTC.

The gene calls are TRBV2 and TRBJ2-1; 9 nucleotides align to TRBD2. There are 15 residues in the CDR3. CDR1 and CDR2 (germline): SNHLY, FYNNEI. V lost 2 bases to trimming and J lost 8 bases; unmatched junction nucleotides: 7. CDR3 coding DNA: TGTGCCAGCAGTGAATGGGGCGGGAGGGCCGATGAGCAGTTCTTC. This gives the protein CASSEWGGRADEQFF. Variable domain in full (rest from reference TRBV2 and TRBJ2-1): EPEVTQTPSHQVTQMGQEVILRCVPISNHLYFYWYRQILGQKVEFLVSFYNNEISEKSEIFDDQFSVERPDGSNFTLKIRSTKLEDSAMYFCASSEWGGRADEQFFGPGTRLTVL.

This chain joins TRBV19 and TRBJ2-6, with 8 bases lining up with TRBD1. V trimming: 1 base; J trimming: 2 bases; junction bases outside the gene matches: 4. The CDR3 runs to 17 residues. Germline assignment: CDR1 LNHDA and CDR2 SQIVND (reference sequence). CDR3 nucleotides: TGTGCCAGTAGTATAGGACAGGGGCTGGCTGGGGCCAACGTCCTGACTTTC. Protein: CASSIGQGLAGANVLTF.

The sample holds a few counts of this clone. The CDR3 region has the DNA TGTGCCAGCAGCTTAGAGGCGGAAGGTCCTGATACGCAGTATTTT. Its translation: CASSLEAEGPDTQYF. The rearrangement joins TRBV7-6 to TRBJ2-3; D uncertain. This CDR3 region has 15 residues. Germline CDR1 is SGHVS and CDR2 is FNYEAQ. Deletions cut 1 base from V and 6 bases from J, with 14 bases between.

This chain joins TRBV27 and TRBJ2-7; the match to TRBD2 covers 10 bases. The junction had 3 bases not matched to a gene; V was cut back by 4 bases and J by 3 bases. The CDR3 contains 14 residues. CDR1 and CDR2 (germline): MNHEY, SMNVEV (reference sequence). CDR3 sequence (DNA): TGTGCCAGCAGTTGGACTAGCGGAAACTACGAGCAGTACTTC. This translates into CASSWTSGNYEQYF.

The chain has TRBV28 and TRBJ2-3; 10 bases map to TRBD1. This CDR3 is built from 15 residues. Trimming cost V 4 bases and J 3 bases; bases outside gene matches: 4. Germline-derived CDR1 and CDR2 are MDHEN and SYDVKM. CDR3 region: CASSSWDRGTDTQYF. The CDR3 region has the DNA TGTGCCAGCAGTTCGTGGGACAGGGGTACAGATACGCAGTATTTT. Together with reference TRBV28 and TRBJ2-3, the CDR3 gives the full variable domain: DVKVTQSSRYLVKRTGEKVFLECVQDMDHENMFWYRQDPGLGLRLIYFSYDVKMKEKGDIPEGYSVSREKKERFSLILESASTNQTSMYLCASSSWDRGTDTQYFGPGTRLTVL.

V usage is TRBV7-2 and J usage is TRBJ2-1; 8 nucleotides line up with TRBD2. J lost 7 bases, V lost 3 bases, and 11 bases had no gene match. The CDR3 contains 16 residues. Germline values: CDR1 SGHTA, CDR2 FQGNSA. As DNA, the CDR3 is TGTGCCAGCAGCTTGACCACCCGCAGCGGGAGAAATGAGCAGTTCTTC. Protein product: CASSLTTRSGRNEQFF.

The CDR3 DNA is TGTGCCAGCAGCTTAGGGAGAGGGGGCCCTCAAGAGACCCAGTACTTC. The encoded protein is CASSLGRGGPQETQYF. The rearrangement uses TRBV7-9 and TRBJ2-5, with TRBD1 identical over 7 bases. This CDR3 is built from 16 residues. Germline-derived CDR1 and CDR2 are SEHNR and FQNEAQ (reference sequence). The trim removed 1 base at V and 2 bases at J, leaving 7 bases unmatched.